The clone carrying this T cell receptor (beta chain) has a count of ten or more. No antigen is known for it. This specimen belongs to a study of human T cells and chemical hapten exposure. Sample time point: patch test 1, 2 weeks after DPC sensitization. As to treatment: therapeutic diphenylcyclopropenone sensitization with weekly scalp DPC. Extraction yielded total RNA from whole blood (unfractionated). Unique molecular identifiers were attached to individual cDNA molecules within the library. Study processing details: Sample TCR counts, which ranged from roughly 23,224 to 750,000, had a median of roughly 99,000. From the RACE reads, TCRdb called clonotypes with MiXCR, one entry per CDR3 protein. Here the V and J calls rest on TCRdb's processing, not on the authors' analysis. The table has approximately 70,000 distinct CDR3 sequences, roughly 9.2% seen once. General study results and limits: Once DPC sensitization occurred, TCRs above 1 in 1000 frequency showed no change.

Trimming left V 7 bases short and J 2 bases short, with 12 bases between. This CDR3 is built from 12 residues. Germline V gene data show CDR1 as SQVTM and CDR2 as ANQGSEA. Sequenced here: whole blood, sampled in connection with sensitization to the hapten diphenylcyclopropenone (DPC). V and J are TRBV29-1 and TRBJ2-7, with D hard to call. The receptor was derived from a woman between 40 and 50 years old with alopecia areata. Some clones in this sample may be carry-over from other donors' samples. CDR3 nucleotides: TGCAGCGCCATACAAGGCCCCTACGAGCAGTACTTC. This codes for CSAIQGPYEQYF.